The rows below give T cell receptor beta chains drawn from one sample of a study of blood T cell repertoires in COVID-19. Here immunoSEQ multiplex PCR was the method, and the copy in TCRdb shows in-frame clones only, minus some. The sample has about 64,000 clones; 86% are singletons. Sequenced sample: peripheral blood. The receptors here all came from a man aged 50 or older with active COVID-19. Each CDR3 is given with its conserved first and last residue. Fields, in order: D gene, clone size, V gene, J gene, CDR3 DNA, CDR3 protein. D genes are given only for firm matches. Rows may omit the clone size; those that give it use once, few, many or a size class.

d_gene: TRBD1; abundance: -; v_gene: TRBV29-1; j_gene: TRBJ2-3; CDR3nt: TGCAGCGTCCGGGACAGGGGCGCAGATACGCAGTATTTT; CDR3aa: CSVRDRGADTQYF
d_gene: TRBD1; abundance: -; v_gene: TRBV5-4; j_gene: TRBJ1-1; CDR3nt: TGTGCCAGCAGCCCAGGGGGCGCAGGCTCTGAAGCTTTCTTT; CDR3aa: CASSPGGAGSEAFF
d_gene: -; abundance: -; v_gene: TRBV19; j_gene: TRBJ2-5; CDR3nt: TGTGCCAGCTCTACGACAGACCAAGAGACCCAGTACTTC; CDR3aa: CASSTTDQETQYF
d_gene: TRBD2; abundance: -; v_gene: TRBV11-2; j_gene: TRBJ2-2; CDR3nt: TGTGCCAGCAGCTTGGGGAGGGGCGGCGGGGAGCTGTTTTTT; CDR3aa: CASSLGRGGGELFF
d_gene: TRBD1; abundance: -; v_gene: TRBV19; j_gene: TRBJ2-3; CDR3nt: TGTGCCAGTAGTTGGTGGACAGGTTCAGGCACAGATACGCAGTATTTT; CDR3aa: CASSWWTGSGTDTQYF
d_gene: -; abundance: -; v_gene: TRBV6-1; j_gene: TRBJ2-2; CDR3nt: TGTGCCAGCAGTGAAGGTCGGAACACCGGGGAGCTGTTTTTT; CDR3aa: CASSEGRNTGELFF
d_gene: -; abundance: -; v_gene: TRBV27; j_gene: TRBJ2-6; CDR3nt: TGTGCCAGCGCCGAGGGGGGGGGCGCTGGGGCCAACGTCCTGACTTTC; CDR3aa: CASAEGGGAGANVLTF
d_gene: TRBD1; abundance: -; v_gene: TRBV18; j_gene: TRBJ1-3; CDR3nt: TGTGCCAGCTCACCACCGACAGGGGTTTCTGGAAACACCATATATTTT; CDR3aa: CASSPPTGVSGNTIYF
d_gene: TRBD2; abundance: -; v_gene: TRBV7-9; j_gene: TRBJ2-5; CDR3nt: TGTGCCAGCAGCTTTGACGGGAGGGCGGGAGAGACCCAGTACTTC; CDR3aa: CASSFDGRAGETQYF
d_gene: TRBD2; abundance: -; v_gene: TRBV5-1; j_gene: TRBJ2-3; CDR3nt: TGCGCCAGCAGCTTGCTAGCGGGGGGGGTAGATACGCAGTATTTT; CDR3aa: CASSLLAGGVDTQYF
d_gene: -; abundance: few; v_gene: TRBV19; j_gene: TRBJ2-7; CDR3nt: TGTGCCAGTAGTATTCGCAGCCAGGAAGAACCCTACGAGCAGTACTTC; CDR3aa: CASSIRSQEEPYEQYF
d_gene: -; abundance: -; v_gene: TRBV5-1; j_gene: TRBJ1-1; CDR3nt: TGCGCCAGCAGCCCCCCGGGTCCTGAAGCTTTCTTT; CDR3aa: CASSPPGPEAFF
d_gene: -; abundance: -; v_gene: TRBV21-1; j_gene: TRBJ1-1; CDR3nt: TGTGCCAGCAGCAAAGGAACTGGGGGCGCTGGGACTGAAGCTTTCTTT; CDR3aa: CASSKGTGGAGTEAFF
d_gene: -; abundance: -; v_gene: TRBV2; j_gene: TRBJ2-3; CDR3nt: TGTGCCAGCAGTGAAGCCAGGATTGGCGATACGCAGTATTTT; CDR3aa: CASSEARIGDTQYF
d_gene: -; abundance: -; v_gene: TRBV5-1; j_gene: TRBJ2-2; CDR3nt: TGCGCCAGCAGCTCTCGGGAGTCAGGGACCGGGGAGCTGTTTTTT; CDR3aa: CASSSRESGTGELFF
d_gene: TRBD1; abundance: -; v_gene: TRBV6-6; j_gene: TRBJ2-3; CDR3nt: TGTGCCAGCATCAAGAGGGGGACAGACACAGATACGCAGTATTTT; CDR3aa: CASIKRGTDTDTQYF
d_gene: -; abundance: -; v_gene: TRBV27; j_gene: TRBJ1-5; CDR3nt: TGTGCCAGCAGCTTGGACCGGCGGGGGGGTAGCAATCAGCCCCAGCATTTT; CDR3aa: CASSLDRRGGSNQPQHF
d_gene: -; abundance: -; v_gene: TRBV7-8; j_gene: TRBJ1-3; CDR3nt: TGTGCCAGCAGCTTCTATGCTCAGGGTGGAAACACCATATATTTT; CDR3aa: CASSFYAQGGNTIYF
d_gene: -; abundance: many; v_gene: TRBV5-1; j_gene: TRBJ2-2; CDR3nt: TGCGCCAGCAGCTTGACAGTAAGCGGGGAGCTGTTTTTT; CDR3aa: CASSLTVSGELFF
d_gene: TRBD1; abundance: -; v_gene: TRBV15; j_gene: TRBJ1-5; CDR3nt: TGTGCCACCAGCTTGACTGAGACAGGGGGCGTTCAGCCCCAGCATTTT; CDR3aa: CATSLTETGGVQPQHF
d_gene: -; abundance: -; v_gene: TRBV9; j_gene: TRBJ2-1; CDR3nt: TGTGCCAGCAGTCCTCACAATGAGCAGTTCTTC; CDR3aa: CASSPHNEQFF
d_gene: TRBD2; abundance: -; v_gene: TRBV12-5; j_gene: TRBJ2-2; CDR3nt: TGTGCTAGTGGTTTGGCCCCGACTAGCGGGAGTGTCGTATTGAGCACCGGGGAGCTGTTTTTT; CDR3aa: CASGLAPTSGSVVLSTGELFF
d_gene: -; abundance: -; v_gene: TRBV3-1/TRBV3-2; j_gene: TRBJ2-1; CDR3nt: TGTGCCAGCAGCTTAACCGGGACAAACTACAATGAGCAGTTCTTC; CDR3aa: CASSLTGTNYNEQFF
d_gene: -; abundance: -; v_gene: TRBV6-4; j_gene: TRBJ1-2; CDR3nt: TGTGCCAGCAGTGACTTCGGGGGGCAGGGCTACACCTTC; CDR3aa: CASSDFGGQGYTF
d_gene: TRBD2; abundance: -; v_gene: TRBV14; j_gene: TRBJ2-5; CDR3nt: TGTGCCAGCAGCCAAGGCGGGGGGACCTCCCGAGAGACCCAGTACTTC; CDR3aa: CASSQGGGTSRETQYF
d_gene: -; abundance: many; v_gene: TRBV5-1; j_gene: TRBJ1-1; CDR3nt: TGCGCCAGCAGCCGGGAGGGCAACACTGAAGCTTTCTTT; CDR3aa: CASSREGNTEAFF
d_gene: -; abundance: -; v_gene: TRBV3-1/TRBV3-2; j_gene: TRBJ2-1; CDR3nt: TGTGCCAGCAGCCGGGACACGGCCTACAATGAGCAGTTCTTC; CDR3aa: CASSRDTAYNEQFF
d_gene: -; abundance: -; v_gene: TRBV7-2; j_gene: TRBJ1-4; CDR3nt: TGTGCCAGCAGCTTAACCACCTCCCGGGCTAATGAAAAACTGTTTTTT; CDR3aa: CASSLTTSRANEKLFF
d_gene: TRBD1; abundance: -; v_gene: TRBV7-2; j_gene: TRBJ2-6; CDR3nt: TGTGCCAGCAGCTTCGGACAGGGATTCACTGGGGCCAACGTCCTGACTTTC; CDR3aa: CASSFGQGFTGANVLTF
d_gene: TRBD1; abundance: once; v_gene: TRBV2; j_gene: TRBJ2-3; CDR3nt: TGTGCCAGCAGGGGGACAGGAGGCACAGATACGCAGTATTTT; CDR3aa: CASRGTGGTDTQYF
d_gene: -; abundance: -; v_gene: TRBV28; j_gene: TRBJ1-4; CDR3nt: TGTGCCAGCAGCGAAGGAGGGTCTAATGAAAAACTGTTTTTT; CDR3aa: CASSEGGSNEKLFF
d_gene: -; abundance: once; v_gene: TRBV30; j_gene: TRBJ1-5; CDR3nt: TGTGCCTGGAGTGCGGGGGGCAATCAGCCCCAGCATTTT; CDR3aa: CAWSAGGNQPQHF
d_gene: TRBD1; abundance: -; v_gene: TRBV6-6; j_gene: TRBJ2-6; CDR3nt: TGTGCCAGCAGTTGGACAGGGACCGGGGCCAACGTCCTGACTTTC; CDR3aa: CASSWTGTGANVLTF
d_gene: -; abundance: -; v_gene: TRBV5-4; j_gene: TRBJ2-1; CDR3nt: TGTGCCAGCAGCTTTCAGGGCTGGGCCTCCTACAATGAGCAGTTCTTC; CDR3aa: CASSFQGWASYNEQFF
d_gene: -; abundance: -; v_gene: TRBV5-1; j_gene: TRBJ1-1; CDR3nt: TGCGCCAGCAGCTCCAGGGAGAACACTGAAGCTTTCTTT; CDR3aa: CASSSRENTEAFF
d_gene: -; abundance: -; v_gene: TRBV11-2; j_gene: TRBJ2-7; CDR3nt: TGTGCCAGCAGCTTAGGTCAGGGTGGGGAGCAGTACTTC; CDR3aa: CASSLGQGGEQYF
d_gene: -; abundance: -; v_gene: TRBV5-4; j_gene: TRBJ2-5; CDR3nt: TGTGCCAGCAGCTTGGACAGGGCAACCCAAGAGACCCAGTACTTC; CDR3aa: CASSLDRATQETQYF
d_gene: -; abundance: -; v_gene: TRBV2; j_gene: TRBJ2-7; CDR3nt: TGTGCCAGCAGGGGCGATTCAAGGTGGTACGAGCAGTACTTC; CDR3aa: CASRGDSRWYEQYF
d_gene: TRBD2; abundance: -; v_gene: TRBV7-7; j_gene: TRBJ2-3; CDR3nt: TGTGCTAGCAGCTTAGCAGCGGGGGCGGTAGATACGCAGTATTTT; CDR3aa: CASSLAAGAVDTQYF